This T cell receptor beta chain was sequenced for a study of human T cells and chemical hapten exposure. Regarding time point: pre-sensitization, week 0. Treatment defined: therapeutic diphenylcyclopropenone sensitization with weekly scalp DPC. TCRdb reprocessed the RACE reads via MiXCR and lists one record per CDR3 protein. The repertoire holds under 400,000 distinct CDR3 sequences, with 5.1% as singletons. Many counts were recorded for this clonotype. The receptor's source is a woman in her fifties or sixties with alopecia areata. Some clones in this sample may be carry-over from other donors' samples. The sequencing used whole blood, collected in connection with sensitization to the hapten diphenylcyclopropenone (DPC).

In DNA form, the CDR3 reads TGTGCCAGCAGTTCAACTAGCGGCGGGCGGTGGCCCGAGCAGTACTTC. Its protein product is CASSSTSGGRWPEQYF. The chain couples TRBV28 to TRBJ2-7, with 8 bases matching TRBD2. Germline CDR1 reads MDHEN; CDR2 reads SYDVKM. Losses at the gene ends were 4 bases for V and 6 bases for J; bases not matched to a gene: 14. CDR3 length equals 16 residues.